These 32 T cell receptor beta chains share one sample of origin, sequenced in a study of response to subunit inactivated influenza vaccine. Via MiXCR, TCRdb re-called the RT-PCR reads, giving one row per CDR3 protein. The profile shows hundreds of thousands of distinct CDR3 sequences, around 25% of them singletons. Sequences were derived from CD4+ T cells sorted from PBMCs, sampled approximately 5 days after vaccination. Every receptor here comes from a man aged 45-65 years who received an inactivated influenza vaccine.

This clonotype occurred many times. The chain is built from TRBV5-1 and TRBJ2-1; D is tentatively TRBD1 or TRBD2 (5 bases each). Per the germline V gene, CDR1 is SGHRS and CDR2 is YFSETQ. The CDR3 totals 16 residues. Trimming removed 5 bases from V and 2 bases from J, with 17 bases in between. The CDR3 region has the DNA TGCGCCAGCAGTCAGGGTGGTGGGGGACCCTACAATGAGCAGTTCTTC. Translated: CASSQGGGGPYNEQFF.

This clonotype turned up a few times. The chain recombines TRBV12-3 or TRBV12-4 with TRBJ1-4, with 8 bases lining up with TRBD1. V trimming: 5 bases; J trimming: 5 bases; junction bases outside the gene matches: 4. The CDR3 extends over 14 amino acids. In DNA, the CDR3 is TGTGCCAGCAGTCCGGGACAGGCGAATGAAAAACTGTTTTTT. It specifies CASSPGQANEKLFF.

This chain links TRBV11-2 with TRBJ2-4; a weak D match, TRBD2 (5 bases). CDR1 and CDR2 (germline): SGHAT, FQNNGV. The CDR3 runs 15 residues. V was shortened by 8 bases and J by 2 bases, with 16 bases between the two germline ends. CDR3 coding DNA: TGTGCCAGCCGTACCCATGCGGGTCCCAAAAACATTCAGTACTTC. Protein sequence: CASRTHAGPKNIQYF.

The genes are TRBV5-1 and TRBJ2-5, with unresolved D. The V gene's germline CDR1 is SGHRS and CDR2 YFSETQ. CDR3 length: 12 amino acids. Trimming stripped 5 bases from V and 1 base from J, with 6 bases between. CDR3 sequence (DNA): TGCGCCAGCAGTGGGTTCCAAGAGACCCAGTACTTC. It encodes CASSGFQETQYF.

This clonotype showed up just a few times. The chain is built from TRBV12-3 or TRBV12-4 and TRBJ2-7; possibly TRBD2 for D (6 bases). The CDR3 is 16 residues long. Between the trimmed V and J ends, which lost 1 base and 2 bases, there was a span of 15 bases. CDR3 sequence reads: CASSLVPVGEAYEQYF. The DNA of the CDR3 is TGTGCCAGCAGTTTAGTCCCCGTAGGGGAGGCCTACGAGCAGTACTTC.

Here the CDR3 DNA reads TGTGCCAGCACTTCGGCCCCGGGTGTAGAGACCCAGTACTTC. Residues: CASTSAPGVETQYF. The V call is TRBV12-3 or TRBV12-4, the J call TRBJ2-5; D ambiguous. V lost 7 bases to trimming and J lost 4 bases, with 16 bases between them. There are 14 residues in the CDR3.

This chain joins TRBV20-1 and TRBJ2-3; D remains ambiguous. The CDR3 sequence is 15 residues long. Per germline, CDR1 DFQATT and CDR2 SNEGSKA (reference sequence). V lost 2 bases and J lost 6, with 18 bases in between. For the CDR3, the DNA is TGCAGTGCTAGACGTTTAAGGGCCATAAGGGATACGCAGTATTTT. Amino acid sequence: CSARRLRAIRDTQYF.

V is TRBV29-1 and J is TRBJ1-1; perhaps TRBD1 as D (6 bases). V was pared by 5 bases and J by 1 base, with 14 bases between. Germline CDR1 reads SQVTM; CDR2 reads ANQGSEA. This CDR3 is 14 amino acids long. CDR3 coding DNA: TGCAGCGTTAGGGGGAGGTCCGGGAACACTGAAGCTTTCTTT. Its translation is CSVRGRSGNTEAFF.

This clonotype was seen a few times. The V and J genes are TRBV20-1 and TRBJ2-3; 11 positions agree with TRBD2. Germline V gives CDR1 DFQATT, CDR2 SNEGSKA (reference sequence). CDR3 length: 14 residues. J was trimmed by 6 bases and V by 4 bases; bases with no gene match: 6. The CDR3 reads CSAIAGGTGDTQYF. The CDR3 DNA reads TGCAGTGCTATAGCGGGAGGGACGGGGGATACGCAGTATTTT.

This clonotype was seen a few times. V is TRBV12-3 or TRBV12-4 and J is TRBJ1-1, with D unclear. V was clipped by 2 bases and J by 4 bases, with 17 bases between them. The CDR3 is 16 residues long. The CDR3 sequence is CASSLNPRSEVTEAFF. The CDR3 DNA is TGTGCCAGCAGTTTAAACCCTCGGAGCGAGGTCACTGAAGCTTTCTTT.

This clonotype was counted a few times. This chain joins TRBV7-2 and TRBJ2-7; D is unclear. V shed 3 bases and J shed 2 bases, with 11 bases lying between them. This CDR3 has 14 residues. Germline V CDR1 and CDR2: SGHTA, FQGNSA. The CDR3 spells CASSFQPSAYEQYF. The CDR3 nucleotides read TGTGCCAGCAGCTTTCAGCCTTCAGCCTACGAGCAGTACTTC.

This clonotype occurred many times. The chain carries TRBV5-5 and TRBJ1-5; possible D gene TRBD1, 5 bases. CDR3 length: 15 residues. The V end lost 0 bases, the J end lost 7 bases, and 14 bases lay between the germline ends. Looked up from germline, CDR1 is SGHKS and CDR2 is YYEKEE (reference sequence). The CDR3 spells CASSLVGERGQPQHF. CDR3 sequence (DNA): TGTGCCAGCAGCTTGGTTGGGGAACGGGGCCAGCCCCAGCATTTT.

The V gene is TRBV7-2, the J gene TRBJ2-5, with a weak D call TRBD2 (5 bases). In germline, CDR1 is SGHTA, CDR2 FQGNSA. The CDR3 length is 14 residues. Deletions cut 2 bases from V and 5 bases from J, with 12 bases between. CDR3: CASSLFGRGETQYF. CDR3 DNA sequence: TGTGCCAGCAGCTTATTCGGGCGCGGGGAGACCCAGTACTTC.

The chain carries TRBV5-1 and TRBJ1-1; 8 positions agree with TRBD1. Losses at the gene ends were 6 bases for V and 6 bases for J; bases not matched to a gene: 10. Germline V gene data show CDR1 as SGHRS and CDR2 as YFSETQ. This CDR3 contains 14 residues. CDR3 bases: TGCGCCAGCACCGAGCCGACAGGGGTGGCTGAAGCTTTCTTT. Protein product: CASTEPTGVAEAFF.

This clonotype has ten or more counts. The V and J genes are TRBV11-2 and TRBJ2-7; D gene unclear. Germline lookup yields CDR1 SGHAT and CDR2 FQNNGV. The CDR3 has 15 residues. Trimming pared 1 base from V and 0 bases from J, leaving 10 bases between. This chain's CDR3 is CASSLVHQTSYEQYF. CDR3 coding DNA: TGTGCCAGCAGCTTAGTGCACCAGACCTCCTACGAGCAGTACTTC.

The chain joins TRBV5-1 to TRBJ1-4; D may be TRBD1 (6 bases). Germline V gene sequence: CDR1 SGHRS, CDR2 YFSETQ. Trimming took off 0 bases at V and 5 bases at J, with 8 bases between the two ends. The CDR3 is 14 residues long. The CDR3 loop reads CASSLGQENEKLFF. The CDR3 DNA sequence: TGCGCCAGCAGCTTGGGACAGGAGAATGAAAAACTGTTTTTT. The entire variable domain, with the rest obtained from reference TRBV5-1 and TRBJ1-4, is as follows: KAGVTQTPRYLIKTRGQQVTLSCSPISGHRSVSWYQQTPGQGLQFLFEYFSETQRNKGNFPGRFSGRQFSNSRSEMNVSTLELGDSALYLCASSLGQENEKLFFGSGTQLSVL.

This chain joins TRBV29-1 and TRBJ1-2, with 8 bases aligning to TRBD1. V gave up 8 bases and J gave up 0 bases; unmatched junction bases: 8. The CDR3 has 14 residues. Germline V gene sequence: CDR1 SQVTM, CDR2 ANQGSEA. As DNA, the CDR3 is TGCAGCATCTCCGGGACAGGAGCTAACTATGGCTACACCTTC. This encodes CSISGTGANYGYTF.

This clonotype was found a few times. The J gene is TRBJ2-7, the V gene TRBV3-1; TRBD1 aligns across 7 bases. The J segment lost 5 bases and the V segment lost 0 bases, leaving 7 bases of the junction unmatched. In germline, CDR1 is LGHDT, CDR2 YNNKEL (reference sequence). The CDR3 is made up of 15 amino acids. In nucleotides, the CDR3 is TGTGCCAGCAGCCAAGAAACAGGGGCCACGAACGAGCAGTACTTC. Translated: CASSQETGATNEQYF.

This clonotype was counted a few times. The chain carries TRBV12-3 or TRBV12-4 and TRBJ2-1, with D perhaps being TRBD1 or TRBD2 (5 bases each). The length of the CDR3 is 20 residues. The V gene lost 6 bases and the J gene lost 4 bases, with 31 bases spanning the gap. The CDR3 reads CASRGRTGRTGAGLYNEQFF. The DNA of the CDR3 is TGTGCCAGCAGGGGACGGACTGGACGCACGGGTGCGGGCCTTTACAATGAGCAGTTCTTC.

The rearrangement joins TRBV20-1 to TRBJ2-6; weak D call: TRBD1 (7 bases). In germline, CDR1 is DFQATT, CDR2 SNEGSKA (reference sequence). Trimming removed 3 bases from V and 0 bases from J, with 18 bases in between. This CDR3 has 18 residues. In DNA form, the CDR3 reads TGCAGTGCTAGCCTCATGACAGGGAGGTACTCTGGGGCCAACGTCCTGACTTTC. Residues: CSASLMTGRYSGANVLTF.

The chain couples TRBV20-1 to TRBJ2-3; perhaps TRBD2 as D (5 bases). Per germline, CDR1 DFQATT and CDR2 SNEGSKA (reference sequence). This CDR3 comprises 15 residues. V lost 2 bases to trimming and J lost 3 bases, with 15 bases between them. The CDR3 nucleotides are TGCAGTGCTAGATCTCGTCTAGCCGAAACAGATACGCAGTATTTT. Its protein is CSARSRLAETDTQYF.

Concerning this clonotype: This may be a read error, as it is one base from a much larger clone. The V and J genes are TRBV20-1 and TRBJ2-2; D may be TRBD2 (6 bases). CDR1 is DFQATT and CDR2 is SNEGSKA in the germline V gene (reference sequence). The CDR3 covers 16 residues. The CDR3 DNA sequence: TGCTGTGCTAGAGATGAGTGGGGGGAGAACACCGGGGAGCTGTTTTTT. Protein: CCARDEWGENTGELFF.

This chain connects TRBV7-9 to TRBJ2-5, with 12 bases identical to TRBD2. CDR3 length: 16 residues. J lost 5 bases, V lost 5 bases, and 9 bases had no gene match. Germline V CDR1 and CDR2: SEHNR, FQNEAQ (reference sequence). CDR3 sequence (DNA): TGTGCCAGCAGCCAGACTAGCGGGGGCCGCGGGGAGACCCAGTACTTC. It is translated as CASSQTSGGRGETQYF.

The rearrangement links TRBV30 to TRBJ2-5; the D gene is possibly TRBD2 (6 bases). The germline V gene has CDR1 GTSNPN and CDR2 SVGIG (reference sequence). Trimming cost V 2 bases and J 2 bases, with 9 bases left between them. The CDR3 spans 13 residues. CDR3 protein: CAWSWGTQETQYF. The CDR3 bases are TGTGCCTGGAGTTGGGGGACTCAAGAGACCCAGTACTTC. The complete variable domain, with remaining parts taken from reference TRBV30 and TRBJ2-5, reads SQTIHQWPATLVQPVGSPLSLECTVEGTSNPNLYWYRQAAGRGLQLLFYSVGIGQISSEVPQNLSASRPQDRQFILSSKKLLLSDSGFYLCAWSWGTQETQYFGPGTRLLVL.

The DNA of the CDR3 is TGCAGCGCGATCCGACAGGGAGTTAATGAAAAACTGTTTTTT. Translated: CSAIRQGVNEKLFF. The chain is built from TRBV29-1 and TRBJ1-4; TRBD1 matches at 7 bases. Germline CDR1 is SQVTM and CDR2 is ANQGSEA. V was pared by 7 bases and J by 4 bases, with 9 bases of the junction left unmatched. The length of the CDR3 is 14 residues. Using reference TRBV29-1 and TRBJ1-4 for the parts outside the CDR3, the full variable domain is SAVISQKPSRDICQRGTSLTIQCQVDSQVTMMFWYRQQPGQSLTLIATANQGSEATYESGFVIDKFPISRPNLTFSTLTVSNMSPEDSSIYLCSAIRQGVNEKLFFGSGTQLSVL.

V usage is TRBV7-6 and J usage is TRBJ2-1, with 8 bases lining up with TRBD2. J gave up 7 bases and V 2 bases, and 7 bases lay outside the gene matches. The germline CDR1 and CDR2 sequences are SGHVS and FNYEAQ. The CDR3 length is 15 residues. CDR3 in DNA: TGTGCCAGCAGCTTAACGGGAGGGGGGCCTAATGAGCAGTTCTTC. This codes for CASSLTGGGPNEQFF. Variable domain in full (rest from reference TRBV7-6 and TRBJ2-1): GAGVSQSPRYKVTKRGQDVALRCDPISGHVSLYWYRQALGQGPEFLTYFNYEAQQDKSGLPNDRFSAERPEGSISTLTIQRTEQRDSAMYRCASSLTGGGPNEQFFGPGTRLTVL.

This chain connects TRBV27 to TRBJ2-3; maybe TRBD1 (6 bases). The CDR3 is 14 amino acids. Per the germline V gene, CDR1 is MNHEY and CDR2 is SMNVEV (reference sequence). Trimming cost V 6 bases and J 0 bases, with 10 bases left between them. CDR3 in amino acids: CASRGALSTDTQYF. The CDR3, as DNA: TGTGCCAGCAGGGGGGCACTAAGCACAGATACGCAGTATTTT.

CDR3: CASSGGDKETQYF. CDR3 bases: TGTGCCAGCAGTGGGGGTGACAAAGAGACCCAGTACTTC. The chain uses TRBV2 and TRBJ2-5; D gene unclear. Trimming pared 4 bases from V and 3 bases from J, leaving 9 bases between. The CDR3 is made up of 13 amino acids. Germline-derived CDR1 and CDR2 are SNHLY and FYNNEI.

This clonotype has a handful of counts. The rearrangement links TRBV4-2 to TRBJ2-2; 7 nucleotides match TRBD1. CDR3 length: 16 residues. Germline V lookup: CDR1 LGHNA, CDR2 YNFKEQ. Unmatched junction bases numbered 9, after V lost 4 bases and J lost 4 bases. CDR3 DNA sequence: TGTGCCAGCAGCCCTCTCACGACAGGGAGCACCGGGGAGCTGTTTTTT. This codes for CASSPLTTGSTGELFF.

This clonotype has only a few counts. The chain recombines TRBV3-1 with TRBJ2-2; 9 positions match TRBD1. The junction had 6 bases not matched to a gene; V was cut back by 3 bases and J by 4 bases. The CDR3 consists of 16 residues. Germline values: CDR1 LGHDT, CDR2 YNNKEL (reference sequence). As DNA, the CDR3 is TGTGCCAGCAGCCATCCTATGGGACAGGGCACCGGGGAGCTGTTTTTT. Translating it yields CASSHPMGQGTGELFF.

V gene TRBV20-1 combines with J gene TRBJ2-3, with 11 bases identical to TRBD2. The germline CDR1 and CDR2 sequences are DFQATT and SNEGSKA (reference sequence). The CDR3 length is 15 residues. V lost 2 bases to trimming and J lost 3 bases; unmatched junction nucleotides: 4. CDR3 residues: CSARNSGGATDTQYF. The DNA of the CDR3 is TGCAGTGCTAGAAATAGCGGGGGGGCGACAGATACGCAGTATTTT.

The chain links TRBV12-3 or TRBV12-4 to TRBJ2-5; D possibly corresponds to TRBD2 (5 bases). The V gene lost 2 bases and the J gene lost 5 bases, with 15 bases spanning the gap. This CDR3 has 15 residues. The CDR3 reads CASSLLSAAAETQYF. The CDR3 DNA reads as TGTGCCAGCAGTTTATTATCAGCGGCGGCGGAGACCCAGTACTTC.